This T cell receptor beta chain came from a study of blood T cell repertoires in COVID-19. Using immunoSEQ multiplex PCR, the repertoire was profiled, and TCRdb retains in-frame clones only, with some absent. The sample records 200,000 to 250,000 clones, approximately 85% being singletons. Germline CDR1 is SGHTA and CDR2 is FQGNSA. V lost 5 bases and J 4 bases, leaving 12 bases between the germline ends. This CDR3 comprises 14 residues. The clonotype originates from a man aged 35-49 years with acute or convalescent COVID-19. Sequencing used peripheral blood. The J gene is TRBJ1-5, the V gene TRBV7-2; D is undetermined. DNA for the CDR3: TGTGCCAGCAGCCACAAGGCGGGGAATCAGCCCCAGCATTTT. Encoded protein: CASSHKAGNQPQHF.